This TCR beta chain comes out of a study of CD8 T cells in Susac syndrome. Study-wide findings and caveats: As the study acknowledged, the number of individuals in its TCR sequencing and HLA analysis was relatively small.

Concerning this clonotype: Its antigen is unidentified.

RNA in amounts of roughly 0.5 to 1 ug was reverse transcribed with random hexamers. Multiplex PCR with immunoSEQ amplified the TCR beta CDR3 across 54 Vbeta and 13 Jbeta. TCRdb fed the immunoSEQ multiplex PCR reads into MiXCR, producing one record per CDR3 protein. Of 150,000 to 200,000 distinct CDR3 sequences in the sample, approximately 93% are singletons; the top ten hold roughly 0.094%. Blood CD8+ and CD4+ T cells underwent high-throughput TCR beta sequencing. This CDR3 is built from 15 residues. Looked up from germline, CDR1 is SGHTA and CDR2 is FQGNSA. Trimming at V came to 3 bases and at J to 4 bases, leaving 6 bases not matched to a gene.

V and J are TRBV7-2 and TRBJ2-5; the match to TRBD1 covers 9 bases. This clonotype was sampled from a human donor with multiple sclerosis. Sequenced material: CD4+ T cells from PBMCs. The CDR3 DNA is TGTGCCAGCAGCTTTACGACAGGGGGGCCAGAGACCCAGTACTTC. It translates to CASSFTTGGPETQYF.